Shown below are 16 T cell receptor beta chains from a single sample sequenced in a study of T cell responses to AZD1222 COVID-19 vaccine. Produced via immunoSEQ multiplex PCR; TCRdb's table is partial and in-frame only. The sample contains about 150,000 clones, more than 85% of which appear only once. The sample here was peripheral blood, taken on day 0 of AZD1222 vaccination. The receptors shown here come from an adult in good health.

V usage is TRBV11-2 and J usage is TRBJ1-1; maybe TRBD1 (6 bases). The CDR3 loop spans 12 amino acids. V lost 4 bases to trimming and J lost 9 bases, with 12 bases between them. CDR1 is SGHAT and CDR2 is FQNNGV in the germline V gene. The CDR3 DNA follows: TGTGCCAGCAGCTACCTCGGGACAAAAGCTTTCTTT. Translating gives CASSYLGTKAFF.

The chain joins TRBV6-1 to TRBJ2-6; D remains ambiguous. Germline V gene sequence: CDR1 MNHNS, CDR2 SASEGT. The CDR3 runs 15 residues. V was cut by 0 bases and J by 0 bases, with 3 bases left in between. DNA for the CDR3: TGTGCCAGCAGTGAAGCCAGCTCTGGGGCCAACGTCCTGACTTTC. Translating gives CASSEASSGANVLTF.

V gene TRBV6-5 combines with J gene TRBJ1-1, with TRBD1 identical over 7 bases. This CDR3 is 14 amino acids long. V lost 8 bases to trimming and J lost 4 bases; unmatched junction nucleotides: 10. Germline-derived CDR1 and CDR2 are MNHEY and SVGAGI. The CDR3 sequence is CASGRDSVPTEAFF. CDR3 sequence (DNA): TGTGCCAGCGGCCGGGACAGTGTGCCCACTGAAGCTTTCTTT.

This chain connects TRBV10-3 to TRBJ1-2; D is unclear. The CDR3 is 12 amino acids. Trimming took off 3 bases at V and 7 bases at J, with 9 bases between the two ends. Germline loops: CDR1 ENHRY, CDR2 SYGVKD. The CDR3: CAISDTLGGYTF. The CDR3 region has the DNA TGTGCCATCAGTGACACCCTCGGTGGCTACACCTTC.

This clone was found once. The chain combines TRBV19 with TRBJ1-1; 7 bases agree with TRBD1. Trimming at V came to 3 bases and at J to 7 bases, leaving 8 bases not matched to a gene. This CDR3 contains 14 residues. The V gene's germline CDR1 is LNHDA and CDR2 SQIVND (reference sequence). The CDR3 sequence: CASSINPGTVEAFF. In DNA form, the CDR3 reads TGTGCCAGTAGTATCAACCCTGGGACAGTTGAAGCTTTCTTT.

The V call is TRBV7-8, the J call TRBJ1-2, with no clear D. The germline CDR1 and CDR2 sequences are SGHVS and FQNEAQ. Trimming pared 1 base from V and 4 bases from J, leaving 13 bases between. The CDR3 is 15 amino acids. CDR3 in amino acids: CASSLESARPYGYTF. The CDR3 region has the DNA TGTGCCAGCAGCTTAGAATCGGCGCGTCCCTATGGCTACACCTTC.

This CDR3 is CASSTDGGEKRSSYNEQFF. CDR3 nucleotide sequence: TGTGCCAGCTCGACGGACGGCGGGGAAAAAAGGAGCTCCTACAATGAGCAGTTCTTC. This rearrangement joins TRBV18 to TRBJ2-1, with D tentatively TRBD2 (6 bases). Germline V CDR1 and CDR2: KGHSH, LQKENI. This CDR3 has 19 amino acids. V lost 6 bases, J lost 0 bases, and 24 bases lay in between.

In this sample, this clone turned up once. The rearrangement uses TRBV4-1 and TRBJ2-5; no reliable D call. In germline, CDR1 is MGHRA, CDR2 YSYEKL. This CDR3 region has 15 residues. V gave up 1 base and J gave up 4 bases, with 13 bases separating them. The CDR3 protein is CASSQVYGVSETQYF. In DNA form, the CDR3 reads TGCGCCAGCAGCCAAGTTTATGGTGTCTCAGAGACCCAGTACTTC.

The gene calls are TRBV27 and TRBJ2-7, with D unresolved. CDR1 and CDR2 (germline): MNHEY, SMNVEV (reference sequence). This CDR3 contains 14 residues. Trimming removed 9 bases from V and 7 bases from J, with 22 bases in between. The CDR3 sequence is CASSHQATPREQYF. For the CDR3, the DNA is TGTGCCAGTAGTCATCAGGCCACACCCCGGGAGCAGTACTTC.

This rearrangement joins TRBV5-1 to TRBJ2-5; possibly TRBD1 or TRBD2 for D (5 bases each). CDR1 is SGHRS, CDR2 YFSETQ, per germline. The CDR3 consists of 15 residues. Trimming took 0 bases from V and 5 from J, leaving 14 bases between them. The CDR3 region is CASSLDGGSGETQYF. Written as DNA, the CDR3 is TGCGCCAGCAGCTTGGATGGGGGTTCCGGGGAGACCCAGTACTTC.

V gene TRBV18 combines with J gene TRBJ2-1, with a tentative D call TRBD2 (5 bases). V was pared by 0 bases and J by 2 bases, with 8 bases between. This CDR3 region has 15 residues. Germline CDR1 is KGHSH and CDR2 is LQKENI. Here the CDR3 reads CASSPPGVAYNEQFF. The CDR3 nucleotides are TGTGCCAGCTCACCACCGGGAGTTGCCTACAATGAGCAGTTCTTC. The full variable domain, completed using reference TRBV18 and TRBJ2-1, is NAGVMQNPRHLVRRRGQEARLRCSPMKGHSHVYWYRQLPEEGLKFMVYLQKENIIDESGMPKERFSAEFPKEGPSILRIQQVVRGDSAAYFCASSPPGVAYNEQFFGPGTRLTVL.

The rearrangement links TRBV7-2 to TRBJ1-3; unclear D gene. The germline CDR1 and CDR2 sequences are SGHTA and FQGNSA. Trimming cost V 3 bases and J 6 bases, with 21 bases left between them. The CDR3 spans 17 residues. Here the CDR3 reads CASSFRISRSGVNTIYF. As DNA, the CDR3 is TGTGCCAGCAGCTTTAGAATTTCTAGGTCGGGAGTAAACACCATATATTTT.

This clone was seen once. The chain couples TRBV9 to TRBJ1-2; D not resolved. The CDR3 has 15 amino acids. Trimming shortened V by 2 bases and J by 0 bases, and 11 bases separated the two germline ends. Germline CDR1 and CDR2: SGDLS and YYNGEE. The CDR3: CASSVGPGTNYGYTF. In nucleotides, the CDR3 is TGTGCCAGCAGCGTTGGGCCAGGAACTAACTATGGCTACACCTTC.

The rearrangement uses TRBV3-1 (or the pseudogene TRBV3-2) and TRBJ2-7; 8 bases align to TRBD1. This CDR3 spans 17 amino acids. Germline V gives CDR1 LGHDT, CDR2 YNNKEL (reference sequence). V was pared by 2 bases and J by 3 bases, with 12 bases of the junction left unmatched. The CDR3 bases are TGTGCCAGCAGCCAACTTAAAGGGGGGACAGGACACTACGAGCAGTACTTC. As protein: CASSQLKGGTGHYEQYF.

This rearrangement joins TRBV7-2 to TRBJ1-1, with TRBD1 as a possible D gene (5 bases). The germline V gene encodes CDR1 SGHTA and CDR2 FQGNSA. The V gene lost 4 bases and the J gene lost 1 base, with 10 bases spanning the gap. This CDR3 contains 14 residues. In nucleotides, the CDR3 is TGTGCCAGCAGCTCATGGGGGGAGAACACTGAAGCTTTCTTT. It yields the protein CASSSWGENTEAFF.

V usage is TRBV7-3 and J usage is TRBJ2-3, with TRBD2 as a possible D gene (5 bases). V gave up 6 bases and J gave up 3 bases, with 19 bases separating them. The CDR3 totals 16 residues. Per germline, CDR1 SGHTA and CDR2 FQGTGA. In DNA, the CDR3 is TGTGCCAGCAGTCTACTCGAGGGTCTCGGGACAGATACGCAGTATTTT. As protein: CASSLLEGLGTDTQYF.